The entry below gives a single T cell receptor beta chain sequence along with its context. The CDR3 loop spans 13 amino acids. V lost 3 bases to trimming and J lost 4 bases, with 7 bases between them. Germline V lookup: CDR1 MGHDK, CDR2 SYGVNS. Original handling: From reference gene primer amplification, estimates of nucleated cell counts were derived. Libraries were prepared by immunoSEQ multiplex PCR; TCRdb keeps only in-frame clonotypes and omits some of them. The DNA was the basis for D and trimming; V, J and clone size are from that table. The table lists under 100,000 clones, around 87% of them singletons. This specimen comes from a study of blood T cell repertoires in COVID-19. Study as a whole: The United States, Italy and Spain provided the acute and convalescent COVID-19 samples. PBMCs, B-cell-depleted T cells, or T cells provided the cDNA or gDNA that made up the material.

The rearrangement joins TRBV25-1 to TRBJ1-5; D is unresolved. The sequence was obtained from a human donor in a cohort sampled during active COVID-19. The sample comprised peripheral blood. CDR3 region: CASSESWNQPQHF. For the CDR3, the DNA is TGTGCCAGCAGTGAGAGTTGGAATCAGCCCCAGCATTTT.